The clone carrying this TCR beta chain came up once. Its antigen is undetermined. These data belong to a study of T cell responses to AZD1222 COVID-19 vaccine. Whole-study results and caveats: Researchers report vaccine-associated CD4 TCRs spanning spike, with dominance at 160-218 and 743-854.

TCRdb's table, derived via immunoSEQ multiplex PCR, lists solely in-frame clones and lacks some. This repertoire shows some 120,000 clones, about nine tenths found once; its top ten account for approximately 1%. The trim removed 2 bases at V and 3 bases at J, leaving 5 bases unmatched. The CDR3 totals 15 residues. The germline gives CDR1 SGHKS, CDR2 YYEKEE (reference sequence). The V gene is TRBV5-5, the J gene TRBJ1-5; TRBD1 agrees at 7 bases. The sample in question was peripheral blood, obtained on day 0 of AZD1222 vaccination. The clonotype originates from an adult in good health. The CDR3 region is CASSFLGGNNQPQHF. In DNA form, the CDR3 reads TGTGCCAGCAGCTTCTTAGGGGGCAACAATCAGCCCCAGCATTTT.